Shown below are 9 T cell receptor beta chains from a single sample sequenced in a study of T cell clones after liver transplantation. Data came from immunoSEQ multiplex PCR; TCRdb stores just in-frame clones and leaves some out. The sample includes 55,000 or so clones, about two thirds seen only once; the top ten take over 14%. Sequences were derived from CD4+ T cells from blood, sampled before liver transplant. All receptors come from a human donor who received a liver transplant.

Judged by abundance, this clone is medium-sized. The CDR3 DNA reads TGTGCCAGCAGTGAATTACAGGGGGCGGCCGGGGAGCTGTTTTTT. Translating gives CASSELQGAAGELFF. V gene TRBV2 combines with J gene TRBJ2-2; TRBD1 aligns across 9 bases. V was pared by 2 bases and J by 6 bases, with 4 bases of the junction left unmatched. The CDR3 extends over 15 amino acids. Germline loops: CDR1 SNHLY, CDR2 FYNNEI.

The rearrangement uses TRBV30 and TRBJ2-1; 9 nucleotides match TRBD2. The V gene end was trimmed by 0 bases and the J gene end by 10 bases; junction bases not matched to a gene: 10. CDR3 length: 15 amino acids. The germline V gene has CDR1 GTSNPN and CDR2 SVGIG (reference sequence). CDR3 loop: CAWSVRGAGGREQFF. As DNA, the CDR3 is TGTGCCTGGAGTGTACGGGGAGCGGGGGGTCGGGAGCAGTTCTTC. Filled out from reference TRBV30 and TRBJ2-1, the complete variable domain reads SQTIHQWPATLVQPVGSPLSLECTVEGTSNPNLYWYRQAAGRGLQLLFYSVGIGQISSEVPQNLSASRPQDRQFILSSKKLLLSDSGFYLCAWSVRGAGGREQFFGPGTRLTVL.

The J gene is TRBJ2-7, the V gene TRBV6-1, with unresolved D. The germline gives CDR1 MNHNS, CDR2 SASEGT. This CDR3 is 12 amino acids long. V was pared by 6 bases and J by 1 base, with 7 bases between. The CDR3 bases are TGTGCCAGCAGCCGGGTTTCCTACGAGCAGTACTTC. This encodes CASSRVSYEQYF.

The chain combines TRBV28 with TRBJ1-5; D is unclear. The CDR3 contains 14 residues. The germline V gene has CDR1 MDHEN and CDR2 SYDVKM. The V end was cut by 8 bases, the J end by 6 bases, with 17 bases between. The CDR3 is CASAPYEGTQPQHF. The CDR3 DNA reads TGTGCCAGCGCTCCCTACGAGGGAACTCAGCCCCAGCATTTT.

The chain joins TRBV2 to TRBJ1-2, with TRBD1 matching 7 bases. Germline assignment: CDR1 SNHLY and CDR2 FYNNEI. The V and J ends lost 3 bases and 0 bases, in that order; junction bases with no gene match: 1. The CDR3 consists of 14 residues. CDR3 sequence reads: CASSDQGANYGYTF. The CDR3 region has the DNA TGTGCCAGCAGTGACCAGGGGGCTAACTATGGCTACACCTTC.

This chain's CDR3 is CASGRDYKYEQYF. The DNA for the CDR3 is TGTGCCAGCGGCCGGGACTACAAATACGAGCAGTACTTC. The chain employs TRBV6-1 and TRBJ2-7; 7 nucleotides agree with TRBD2. The V segment lost 8 bases and the J segment 4 bases; nucleotides outside the gene matches: 8. Germline CDR1 reads MNHNS; CDR2 reads SASEGT. This CDR3 contains 13 residues.

The rearrangement joins TRBV10-3 to TRBJ2-7; maybe TRBD1 (5 bases). Germline V CDR1 and CDR2: ENHRY, SYGVKD. V gave up 3 bases and J gave up 5 bases, with 8 bases separating them. CDR3 length: 12 residues. Here the CDR3 DNA reads TGTGCCATCAGTGATGACAGCGACGAGCAGTACTTC. This translates into CAISDDSDEQYF.

This clone is medium-sized within its sample. The same CDR3 can be traced to other DNA sequences in this sample. The chain is built from TRBV13 and TRBJ2-1; perhaps TRBD1 as D (5 bases). The CDR3 is 14 amino acids. Germline CDR1 is PRHDT and CDR2 is FYEKMQ (reference sequence). Trimming took 6 bases from V and 0 from J, leaving 9 bases between them. For the CDR3, the DNA is TGTGCCAGCAGTCGACAGAGCTCCTACAATGAGCAGTTCTTC. Amino acid sequence: CASSRQSSYNEQFF.

V and J are TRBV28 and TRBJ1-5; tentative D call: TRBD1 (5 bases). The CDR3 contains 12 residues. The V end was cut by 3 bases, the J end by 6 bases, with 6 bases between. Germline V lookup: CDR1 MDHEN, CDR2 SYDVKM. The CDR3 loop reads CASSLQGQPQHF. The DNA of the CDR3 is TGTGCCAGCAGTTTGCAGGGTCAGCCCCAGCATTTT. Using reference TRBV28 and TRBJ1-5 for the parts outside the CDR3, the full variable domain is DVKVTQSSRYLVKRTGEKVFLECVQDMDHENMFWYRQDPGLGLRLIYFSYDVKMKEKGDIPEGYSVSREKKERFSLILESASTNQTSMYLCASSLQGQPQHFGDGTRLSIL.